Following are 2 T cell receptor beta chains from one sample sequenced in a study of cytomegalovirus exposure and HLA in healthy donors. Primers: 60 Vbeta forward and 13 Jbeta reverse. The data were produced by immunoSEQ multiplex PCR, yet TCRdb's version contains in-frame clones alone and is incomplete. The data contain roughly 120,000 clones, about 70% of them singletons. Sequencing used PBMCs. All receptors come from a man younger than 45 in good health and CMV-seropositive.

V is TRBV9 and J is TRBJ2-1; D is ambiguous. CDR1 is SGDLS and CDR2 is YYNGEE in the germline V gene. Trimming left V 4 bases short and J 10 bases short, with 9 bases between. The CDR3 contains 11 residues. The CDR3 region has the DNA TGTGCCAGCAGCACCTCTCGGGAGCAGTTCTTC. Translation gives CASSTSREQFF.

CDR3 region: CAWTLAGITSTDTQYF. The CDR3 DNA reads TGTGCCTGGACTCTAGCGGGGATTACTAGCACAGATACGCAGTATTTT. The rearrangement links TRBV30 to TRBJ2-3, with 9 positions matching TRBD2. Looked up from germline, CDR1 is GTSNPN and CDR2 is SVGIG (reference sequence). Trimming removed 4 bases from V and 0 bases from J; junction bases left unmatched: 8. The CDR3 extends over 16 amino acids.